One sample yielded the 14 T cell receptor beta chains listed below, sequenced in a study of cytomegalovirus exposure and HLA in healthy donors. Primers: 60 Vbeta forward and 13 Jbeta reverse. Profiled with immunoSEQ multiplex PCR; TCRdb holds only in-frame clones, not every one. The sample records some 190,000 clones, 87% being singletons. Sequencing used PBMCs. Receptors were obtained from a man younger than 45 in good health and CMV-seronegative.

The chain recombines TRBV5-5 with TRBJ1-5, with D maybe TRBD1 (6 bases). This CDR3 comprises 15 residues. V lost 4 bases to trimming and J lost 6 bases, with 17 bases between them. Germline V lookup: CDR1 SGHKS, CDR2 YYEKEE (reference sequence). The CDR3 spells CASSLGPGQFQPQHF. The CDR3 DNA is TGTGCCAGCAGCCTTGGACCGGGACAATTTCAGCCCCAGCATTTT.

Of note for this clone: The junction does not match germline at one end; this may be a read error. V is TRBV7-9 and J is TRBJ2-7, with TRBD2 matching 9 bases. Germline-derived CDR1 and CDR2 are SEHNR and FQNEAQ (reference sequence). The CDR3 is 15 residues long. In DNA form, the CDR3 reads TGTTCCAGCAGCTTACCCCTAGCGGGGCCCTACGAGCAGTACTTC. This encodes CSSSLPLAGPYEQYF.

J is TRBJ1-4 and V is TRBV18; TRBD1 is a possible D gene (5 bases). V was cut by 1 base and J by 7 bases, with 7 bases left in between. The length of the CDR3 is 13 residues. From germline, CDR1 is KGHSH and CDR2 LQKENI. DNA of the CDR3: TGTGCCAGCTCACCACAAAGGGGTGAAAAACTGTTTTTT. This codes for CASSPQRGEKLFF.

This clone came up once. The gene calls are TRBV2 and TRBJ2-2; no clear D gene. This CDR3 has 14 amino acids. The germline V gene has CDR1 SNHLY and CDR2 FYNNEI. Trimming took off 7 bases at V and 1 base at J, with 10 bases between the two ends. CDR3 coding DNA: TGTGCCAGCACAGTCGTCAGGAACACCGGGGAGCTGTTTTTT. Translated: CASTVVRNTGELFF.

J is TRBJ1-4 and V is TRBV20-1; D remains unclear. V gave up 7 bases and J gave up 8 bases, with 11 bases separating them. Germline values: CDR1 DFQATT, CDR2 SNEGSKA (reference sequence). This CDR3 region has 11 residues. CDR3 nucleotide sequence: TGCAGTGGACGGGTCGGCGAAAAACTGTTTTTT. This sequence encodes CSGRVGEKLFF.

The chain uses TRBV28 and TRBJ1-2; 8 bases fit TRBD1. Germline CDR1 and CDR2: MDHEN and SYDVKM. The CDR3 loop spans 13 amino acids. The V segment lost 10 bases and the J segment 2 bases; nucleotides outside the gene matches: 6. In DNA form, the CDR3 reads TGTGCCATACCAGGGACAGGAAACTATGGCTACACCTTC. It encodes CAIPGTGNYGYTF.

For this clone: The junction and the germline gene differ at one end; a read error may be behind it. The rearrangement links TRBV7-9 to TRBJ2-1, with TRBD1 matching over 8 bases. CDR1 is SEHNR, CDR2 FQNEAQ, per germline (reference sequence). The CDR3 spans 16 residues. CDR3 bases: TGTTCCAGCAGCGCGAGACAGGGGTTCCCCTACAATGAGCAGTTCTTC. This encodes CSSSARQGFPYNEQFF.

This chain joins TRBV28 and TRBJ1-5; D unresolved. The CDR3 sequence is 15 residues long. Per the germline V gene, CDR1 is MDHEN and CDR2 is SYDVKM. Trimming pared 2 bases from V and 0 bases from J, leaving 8 bases between. In nucleotides, the CDR3 is TGTGCCAGCAGTTTACCCGTAGCTAGCAATCAGCCCCAGCATTTT. This encodes CASSLPVASNQPQHF.

The V and J genes are TRBV28 and TRBJ2-3; the match to TRBD2 covers 7 bases. Germline CDR1 MDHEN, CDR2 SYDVKM. The CDR3 spans 12 residues. Trimming cost V 4 bases and J 5 bases; bases outside gene matches: 0. The CDR3 loop is CASSSGGDTQYF. Written as DNA, the CDR3 is TGTGCCAGCAGTTCGGGAGGAGATACGCAGTATTTT. Full variable domain (outside the CDR3, taken from reference TRBV28 and TRBJ2-3): DVKVTQSSRYLVKRTGEKVFLECVQDMDHENMFWYRQDPGLGLRLIYFSYDVKMKEKGDIPEGYSVSREKKERFSLILESASTNQTSMYLCASSSGGDTQYFGPGTRLTVL.

This rearrangement joins TRBV6-5 to TRBJ1-2; 7 bases map to TRBD1. This CDR3 contains 15 residues. V lost 6 bases and J lost 0; bases outside the gene matches: 7. CDR1 and CDR2 from the germline V gene are MNHEY and SVGAGI. CDR3 loop: CASSPPTGTNYGYTF. As DNA, the CDR3 is TGTGCCAGCAGCCCCCCGACAGGGACTAACTATGGCTACACCTTC.

The chain combines TRBV29-1 with TRBJ1-1; 7 nucleotides align to TRBD1. V gave up 8 bases and J gave up 1 base; unmatched junction bases: 10. The CDR3 is 14 amino acids. From germline, CDR1 is SQVTM and CDR2 ANQGSEA. Here the CDR3 DNA reads TGCAGCTCACGCAAGACAGGGTCGAACACTGAAGCTTTCTTT. Residues: CSSRKTGSNTEAFF. Combining the CDR3 with reference TRBV29-1 and TRBJ1-1 gives the whole variable domain SAVISQKPSRDICQRGTSLTIQCQVDSQVTMMFWYRQQPGQSLTLIATANQGSEATYESGFVIDKFPISRPNLTFSTLTVSNMSPEDSSIYLCSSRKTGSNTEAFFGQGTRLTVV.

The chain couples TRBV18 to TRBJ2-1; 14 bases are a match to TRBD2. In germline, CDR1 is KGHSH, CDR2 LQKENI. Trimming cost V 8 bases and J 3 bases; bases outside gene matches: 9. The CDR3 covers 17 residues. The CDR3 bases are TGTGCCAGCGAGACTAGCGGGAGGGCTAGGATCTACAATGAGCAGTTCTTC. Its translation is CASETSGRARIYNEQFF.

This sequence joins TRBV30 and TRBJ2-3; TRBD2 agrees at 9 bases. V shed 5 bases, J shed 0 bases, and the junction held 3 bases outside the gene matches. Germline V gives CDR1 GTSNPN, CDR2 SVGIG (reference sequence). CDR3 size: 14 residues. CDR3 nucleotide sequence: TGTGCCTGGGGTAGCGGGGGAAGCACAGATACGCAGTATTTT. This encodes CAWGSGGSTDTQYF.

This sequence joins TRBV2 and TRBJ2-2, with 11 bases lining up with TRBD2. CDR3 length: 16 amino acids. V was pared by 6 bases and J by 1 base, with 4 bases of the junction left unmatched. Germline V gene lookup returns CDR1 SNHLY and CDR2 FYNNEI. The CDR3 DNA follows: TGTGCCAGCAGATCCGGACTAGCGGGGAACACCGGGGAGCTGTTTTTT. Amino acid sequence: CASRSGLAGNTGELFF.